This T cell receptor (beta chain) was documented in a study of human T cells and chemical hapten exposure. Whole-study findings and limits: TCRs at a frequency above 1 in 1000 stayed unchanged with DPC sensitization.

Germline lookup yields CDR1 SQVTM and CDR2 ANQGSEA. CDR3 size: 10 residues. Trimming took off 6 bases at V and 7 bases at J, with 8 bases between the two ends. Time point given: pre-sensitization, week 0. Treatment given: therapeutic diphenylcyclopropenone sensitization with weekly scalp DPC. MiXCR, run by TCRdb on the RACE reads, gives a single entry per CDR3 protein. The data contain 180,000 or so distinct CDR3 sequences, almost 30% of them singletons. A few counts support this clonotype. Its matching antigen is unknown. Here the sequenced sample was whole blood, taken in connection with sensitization to the hapten diphenylcyclopropenone (DPC). This receptor was identified in a woman younger than 45 with alopecia areata. Some clones in this sample may be carry-over from other donors' samples. The chain combines TRBV29-1 with TRBJ2-3; TRBD2 is a possible D gene (5 bases). Here the CDR3 reads CSVPGNTQYF. The CDR3 bases are TGCAGCGTCCCGGGGAATACGCAGTATTTT.